Following are 9 T cell receptor beta chains from one sample sequenced in a study of cytomegalovirus exposure and HLA in healthy donors. PCR employed 60 Vbeta and 13 Jbeta primers. This table comes from immunoSEQ multiplex PCR, and its TCRdb copy is limited to in-frame clones, with some not included. This repertoire shows 95,000 to 150,000 clones, around 80% found once; its top ten account for more than 0.2%. The sequencing sample was made of PBMCs. The receptor source for this set is a man aged 45-60 years in good health and CMV-seronegative.

The rearrangement joins TRBV10-3 to TRBJ1-4; 7 bases fit TRBD1. This CDR3 comprises 17 residues. Germline V gene lookup returns CDR1 ENHRY and CDR2 SYGVKD. The junction had 7 bases not matched to a gene; V was cut back by 0 bases and J by 3 bases. The CDR3 DNA sequence: TGTGCCATCAGTGAGTCTAGACAGGGAGGCGCTAATGAAAAACTGTTTTTT. Protein product: CAISESRQGGANEKLFF.

This chain uses TRBV19 with TRBJ2-5; D call uncertain. The DNA end lines up better with TRBJ2-7; the J call may be wrong. From germline, CDR1 is LNHDA and CDR2 SQIVND (reference sequence). This CDR3 region has 14 residues. The CDR3 spells CASSIADQAYEQYF. CDR3 sequence (DNA): TGTGCCAGTAGTATAGCAGACCAGGCGTACGAGCAGTACTTC.

The rearrangement uses TRBV6-4 and TRBJ2-1; D remains ambiguous. Trimming removed 3 bases from V and 12 bases from J, with 21 bases in between. Looked up from germline, CDR1 is MRHNA and CDR2 is SNTAGT. This CDR3 spans 15 amino acids. CDR3 nucleotides: TGTGCCAGCAGTGATGATTGGTTAGCCCCCAGTCGGCAGTTCTTC. Protein sequence: CASSDDWLAPSRQFF.

The J gene is TRBJ2-1, the V gene TRBV27; D is ambiguous. Deletions cut 2 bases from V and 4 bases from J, with 6 bases between. The germline CDR1 and CDR2 sequences are MNHEY and SMNVEV (reference sequence). The CDR3 runs to 13 residues. The chain's CDR3 is CASSLGRYNEQFF. The CDR3 DNA reads TGTGCCAGCAGTTTAGGCAGGTACAATGAGCAGTTCTTC.

As concerns this clone: One end of the junction does not line up with germline, which may come from a read error. The rearrangement joins TRBV19 to TRBJ1-1, with a weak D call TRBD1 (5 bases). This CDR3 has 16 residues. CDR1 is LNHDA and CDR2 is SQIVND in the germline V gene (reference sequence). CDR3 in amino acids: CARSTRTRGWNTEAFF. CDR3 nucleotides: TGTGCCCGTAGTACTAGGACAAGGGGCTGGAACACTGAAGCTTTCTTT.

This clone has a single count. Here the CDR3 reads CASSILSGQNVANYGYTF. The DNA of the CDR3 is TGTGCCAGTAGTATTTTGTCCGGACAGAACGTCGCTAACTATGGCTACACCTTC. The chain carries TRBV19 and TRBJ1-2; possible D gene TRBD1, 6 bases. This CDR3 is 18 amino acids long. Trimming took off 3 bases at V and 0 bases at J, with 20 bases between the two ends. From germline, CDR1 is LNHDA and CDR2 SQIVND (reference sequence).

This clone was recorded a few times. The V gene is TRBV19, the J gene TRBJ1-3; 7 bases match TRBD1. The CDR3 length is 14 residues. V lost 7 bases and J lost 3; bases outside the gene matches: 6. CDR1 LNHDA and CDR2 SQIVND come from the germline V gene (reference sequence). The CDR3 is CASIKGDSGNTIYF. The CDR3 nucleotides are TGTGCCAGTATCAAAGGGGACAGTGGAAACACCATATATTTT.

CDR3 region: CASSIEGGSSNQPQHF. The CDR3 region has the DNA TGTGCCAGTAGTATAGAGGGGGGAAGTAGCAATCAGCCCCAGCATTTT. V usage is TRBV19 and J usage is TRBJ1-5; D may be TRBD1 (5 bases). CDR1 and CDR2 (germline): LNHDA, SQIVND (reference sequence). V shed 0 bases and J shed 0 bases, with 9 bases lying between them. This CDR3 is 16 amino acids long.

The chain is built from TRBV28 and TRBJ1-5; D unresolved. This CDR3 contains 13 residues. Germline CDR1 and CDR2: MDHEN and SYDVKM. The V and J ends lost 6 bases and 3 bases respectively, with 9 bases between them. The chain's CDR3 is CASRIQINQPQHF. The CDR3 DNA follows: TGTGCCAGCAGAATACAGATCAATCAGCCCCAGCATTTT.